These 14 T cell receptor beta chains were all obtained from the same sample, sequenced in a study of blood T cell repertoires in COVID-19. Method: immunoSEQ multiplex PCR; TCRdb's copy keeps in-frame clones and lacks some. The sample holds approximately 210,000 clones, 84% seen once. Sequencing input: peripheral blood. These receptors all stem from a woman older than 75 with COVID-19, enrolled during active disease.

V gene TRBV6-5 combines with J gene TRBJ1-1; 7 bases are a match to TRBD1. V lost 7 bases, J lost 9 bases, and 11 bases stayed unmatched. Per the germline V gene, CDR1 is MNHEY and CDR2 is SVGAGI. The CDR3 has 13 amino acids. Written as DNA, the CDR3 is TGTGCCAGCAAACGGGACAGTGATACTCAAGCTTTCTTT. Protein: CASKRDSDTQAFF.

This clone has a single count. The CDR3 DNA reads TGCGCCAGCAGCCAAGTGGCAGGCCACAATGAGCAGTTCTTC. It yields the protein CASSQVAGHNEQFF. J is TRBJ2-1 and V is TRBV4-1; D gene uncertain. In germline, CDR1 is MGHRA, CDR2 YSYEKL. The CDR3 has 14 residues. V was shortened by 1 base and J by 5 bases, with 9 bases between the two germline ends.

J is TRBJ1-6 and V is TRBV14; the D is unclear. Trimming removed 3 bases from V and 9 bases from J, with 12 bases in between. This CDR3 comprises 14 residues. Germline loops: CDR1 SGHDN, CDR2 FVKESK. CDR3 sequence reads: CASSHPGYFSPLHF. CDR3 nucleotide sequence: TGTGCCAGCAGCCACCCGGGATACTTTTCACCCCTCCACTTT.

The chain couples TRBV4-1 to TRBJ1-4, with a weak D call TRBD1 (5 bases). Germline assignment: CDR1 MGHRA and CDR2 YSYEKL. This CDR3 has 15 amino acids. Trimming took off 1 base at V and 8 bases at J, with 14 bases between the two ends. CDR3 sequence (DNA): TGCGCCAGCAGCCAAGGCCCGGGGGTGAAAGAAAAACTGTTTTTT. Protein: CASSQGPGVKEKLFF.

This clone was recorded a few times. The V gene is TRBV29-1, the J gene TRBJ1-1, with TRBD1 matching over 7 bases. The CDR3 loop spans 14 amino acids. Germline lookup yields CDR1 SQVTM and CDR2 ANQGSEA. With V trimmed by 6 bases and J by 0 bases, 7 bases remained unmatched. CDR3: CSVAGQSMNTEAFF. The CDR3 DNA follows: TGCAGCGTGGCGGGACAGTCCATGAACACTGAAGCTTTCTTT. The full variable domain, rest sourced from reference TRBV29-1 and TRBJ1-1, is SAVISQKPSRDICQRGTSLTIQCQVDSQVTMMFWYRQQPGQSLTLIATANQGSEATYESGFVIDKFPISRPNLTFSTLTVSNMSPEDSSIYLCSVAGQSMNTEAFFGQGTRLTVV.

The genes are TRBV6-1 and TRBJ1-5, with a weak D call TRBD1 (6 bases). The CDR3 extends over 19 amino acids. Germline V gives CDR1 MNHNS, CDR2 SASEGT. Trimming stripped 1 base from V and 6 bases from J, with 25 bases between. The DNA of the CDR3 is TGTGCCAGCAGTGAAGACCTGGGGACACGGGGTACAGGTGGTCAGCCCCAGCATTTT. Its protein product is CASSEDLGTRGTGGQPQHF.

This clone was observed a single time. The gene calls are TRBV28 and TRBJ1-1, with D maybe TRBD1 (6 bases). Germline CDR1 MDHEN, CDR2 SYDVKM. This CDR3 has 15 amino acids. V dropped 7 bases and J dropped 0 bases, with 15 bases sitting between them. This CDR3 is CASTPAGAVNTEAFF. Here the CDR3 DNA reads TGTGCCAGCACCCCTGCGGGGGCAGTGAACACTGAAGCTTTCTTT.

The chain couples TRBV5-4 to TRBJ2-2, with D possibly TRBD1 on 5 matching bases. The CDR3 runs 16 residues. V gave up 4 bases and J gave up 2 bases, with 15 bases separating them. Germline CDR1 is SGHNT and CDR2 is YYREEE (reference sequence). The CDR3 here is CASSPQDKLNTGELFF. The CDR3 region has the DNA TGTGCCAGCAGCCCCCAGGACAAGCTAAACACCGGGGAGCTGTTTTTT.

The table lists this clone with a count of one. CDR3 DNA: TGTGCCTGGAGTGCGGACAACTCTGGGGCCAACGTCCTGACTTTC. Translation gives CAWSADNSGANVLTF. The V and J genes are TRBV30 and TRBJ2-6; D is perhaps TRBD1 (5 bases). Germline CDR1 is GTSNPN and CDR2 is SVGIG (reference sequence). The CDR3 loop spans 15 amino acids. V dropped 1 base and J dropped 0 bases, with 7 bases sitting between them.

The genes are TRBV19 and TRBJ1-2, with D tentatively TRBD1 (6 bases). Germline loops: CDR1 LNHDA, CDR2 SQIVND (reference sequence). The CDR3 consists of 13 residues. The ends were cut back, 6 bases at V and 6 bases at J, with 14 bases in the middle. CDR3 DNA sequence: TGTGCCAGTAGGTCACAGGGCGAAGATGGCTACACCTTC. This sequence encodes CASRSQGEDGYTF.

The chain carries TRBV5-1 and TRBJ2-3; 8 positions agree with TRBD2. Germline V lookup: CDR1 SGHRS, CDR2 YFSETQ. V was pared by 4 bases and J by 3 bases, with 10 bases of the junction left unmatched. This CDR3 comprises 16 residues. The CDR3 region has the DNA TGCGCCAGCAGCGAAAGGACTGGCGGGGGGACAGATACGCAGTATTTT. This sequence encodes CASSERTGGGTDTQYF.

V and J are TRBV7-3 and TRBJ1-1, with D possibly matching TRBD1 (5 bases). The CDR3 runs to 12 residues. Germline V gene lookup returns CDR1 SGHTA and CDR2 FQGTGA. Trimming stripped 2 bases from V and 7 bases from J, with 8 bases between. The CDR3 nucleotides are TGTGCCAGCAGCTTAGAGGGACTTGAAGCTTTCTTT. Protein sequence: CASSLEGLEAFF.

The CDR3 DNA reads TGTGCCAGCAGCCAAGAGGTCGTCGGAGAGACCCAGTACTTC. Protein: CASSQEVVGETQYF. The chain has TRBV4-2 and TRBJ2-5; D is unresolved. The CDR3 has 14 amino acids. Trimming pared 0 bases from V and 4 bases from J, leaving 9 bases between. The germline gives CDR1 LGHNA, CDR2 YNFKEQ.

V and J are TRBV11-1 and TRBJ1-4, with a possible D match to TRBD1 (5 bases). The germline V and J ends were trimmed by 5 bases and 0 bases, with 10 bases remaining between them. CDR3 length: 15 amino acids. The germline V gene has CDR1 SGHAT and CDR2 FQDESV (reference sequence). The CDR3 here is CASSGAGATNEKLFF. The CDR3 region has the DNA TGTGCCAGCAGCGGAGCGGGGGCAACTAATGAAAAACTGTTTTTT.